Sequencing of this TCR beta chain was carried out in a study of beta chain features in type 1 diabetes. Whole-study results and caveats: The study notes PCR might favor shorter templates equally in patients and controls. Shortening that was moderate but significant affected the TCRB CDR3s of Type 1 diabetes patients in all four CD4+ subsets. Whether TCRB rearrangement is influenced by HLA type was left unresolved in this analysis. Among type 1 diabetes patients, VDJ junctions had fewer insertions and more deletions.

The table lists this clone with many counts. Its matching antigen is unknown. Reverse transcription of all isolated RNA meant that expressed TCRB transcripts were sequenced. The average read count of naive, central memory and regulatory T cell samples was about 3.3 million. The repertoire was sequenced with immunoSEQ multiplex PCR; TCRdb's copy has only in-frame clones and lacks some. The sample shows almost 350,000 clones, roughly 9% of them seen only once. This CDR3 spans 14 amino acids. CDR1 SGDLS and CDR2 YYNGEE come from the germline V gene. Trimming took 0 bases from V and 2 from J, leaving 6 bases between them.

The chain employs TRBV9 and TRBJ2-1, with D perhaps matching TRBD2 (5 bases). The receptor's source is a man aged 30 to 45 with type 1 diabetes. The sequenced sample consisted of central memory CD4+ T cells from blood. The CDR3 nucleotides are TGTGCCAGCAGCGTAGGGGGAGCCTACAATGAGCAGTTCTTC. Amino acids: CASSVGGAYNEQFF.